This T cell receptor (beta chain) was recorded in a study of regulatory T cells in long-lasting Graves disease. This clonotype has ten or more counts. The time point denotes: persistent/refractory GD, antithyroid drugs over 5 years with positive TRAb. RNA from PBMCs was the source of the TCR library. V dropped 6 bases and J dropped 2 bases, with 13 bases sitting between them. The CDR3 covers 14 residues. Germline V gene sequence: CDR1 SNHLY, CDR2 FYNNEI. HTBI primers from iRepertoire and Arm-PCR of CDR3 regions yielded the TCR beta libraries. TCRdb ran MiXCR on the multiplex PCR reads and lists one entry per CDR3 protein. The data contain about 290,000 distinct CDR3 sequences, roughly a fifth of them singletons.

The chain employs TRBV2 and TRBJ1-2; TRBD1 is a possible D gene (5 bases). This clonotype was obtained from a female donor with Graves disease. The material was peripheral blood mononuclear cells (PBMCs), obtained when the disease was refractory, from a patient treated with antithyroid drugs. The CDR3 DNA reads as TGTGCCAGCAGCCAGGGACTCATCAACTATGGCTACACCTTC. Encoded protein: CASSQGLINYGYTF.